This T cell receptor beta chain was documented in a study of blood T cell repertoires in COVID-19. Turning to the study itself: The analysed material was cDNA or gDNA that came from T cells, B-cell-depleted T cells, or PBMCs.

As processed by the authors: Amplifying reference gene primers gave estimates of nucleated cell counts. Method: immunoSEQ multiplex PCR; TCRdb's copy keeps in-frame clones and lacks some. The V and J calls and clone size are taken from that table; D and trimming were inferred from the DNA. The sample records roughly 100,000 clones, roughly four fifths being singletons. Patients from Seattle were sampled longitudinally, starting during active infection. The germline CDR1 and CDR2 sequences are SGDLS and YYNGEE. This CDR3 comprises 12 residues. Trimming stripped 1 base from V and 4 bases from J, with 3 bases between.

Sequencing was performed on peripheral blood. This sequence was found in an elderly man with COVID-19, enrolled during active disease. V and J are TRBV9 and TRBJ1-3, with D hard to call. DNA for the CDR3: TGTGCCAGCAGCGTACCGGGAAACACCATATATTTT. Protein sequence: CASSVPGNTIYF.